This TCR beta chain was obtained from a study of blood T cells in healthy people across ages. The overall study: Template-switching capture recovered about one barcoded beta molecule per two T cells. Study-level findings and limits: Naive T cell percentage strongly correlated with TCR beta diversity.

The CDR3 consists of 15 residues. The V end was cut by 2 bases, the J end by 4 bases, with 14 bases between. CDR1 and CDR2 (germline): SGHTA, FQGNSA. Combining a sample-barcoded 5' primer with a J-beta primer mix, a second PCR ran for roughly 6 to 11 cycles. TCRdb analysed the 5' RACE reads with MiXCR anew, one entry per CDR3 protein. The repertoire consists of a few hundred thousand distinct CDR3 sequences, with approximately 27% occurring once and the leading ten covering approximately 17%. With respect to this clonotype: Its antigen is unknown.

Sequencing was carried out using blood. The V and J genes are TRBV7-2 and TRBJ1-1, with unresolved D. The TCR comes from a woman between 65 and 79 years old in good health. CDR3 amino acids: CASSLTLGLSTEAFF. The CDR3 DNA reads TGTGCCAGCAGCTTAACACTGGGCTTGAGCACTGAAGCTTTCTTT.